A single sample gave rise to the 8 T cell receptor beta chains below, sequenced in a study of T cells in localized non-small cell lung cancer. Profiled with immunoSEQ multiplex PCR; TCRdb holds only in-frame clones, not every one. The sample has about 74,000 clones, about 81% seen once. Sequenced here: peripheral blood, sampled before any cancer treatment. The receptors here all came from a female donor over 55 with stage I lung adenocarcinoma.

This clone was picked up a small number of times. The V call is TRBV9, the J call TRBJ2-7; 9 nucleotides agree with TRBD2. V shed 0 bases and J 3 bases; nucleotides not matched to a gene: 4. The CDR3 sequence is 15 residues long. Per germline, CDR1 SGDLS and CDR2 YYNGEE. CDR3 amino acids: CASSVVPSGIYEQYF. The CDR3 DNA follows: TGTGCCAGCAGCGTAGTTCCTAGCGGGATCTACGAGCAGTACTTC. Looking up the rest from reference TRBV9 and TRBJ2-7 gives the full variable domain: DSGVTQTPKHLITATGQRVTLRCSPRSGDLSVYWYQQSLDQGLQFLIQYYNGEERAKGNILERFSAQQFPDLHSELNLSSLELGDSALYFCASSVVPSGIYEQYFGPGTRLTVT.

The V call is TRBV4-1, the J call TRBJ2-3; TRBD2 matches 9 bases. This CDR3 spans 14 amino acids. With V trimmed by 4 bases and J by 4 bases, 3 bases remained unmatched. Germline-derived CDR1 and CDR2 are MGHRA and YSYEKL. CDR3 sequence (DNA): TGCGCCAGCAGCCGGGGCGGGGGGGCAGATACGCAGTATTTT. This encodes CASSRGGGADTQYF.

V usage is TRBV28 and J usage is TRBJ1-2, with D possibly being TRBD1 (5 bases). Germline CDR1 and CDR2: MDHEN and SYDVKM. The CDR3 has 14 amino acids. With 5 bases removed from V and 8 bases from J, the gap between germline ends came to 18 bases. This chain's CDR3 is CASSPEWRGPGYTF. CDR3 sequence (DNA): TGTGCCAGCAGTCCAGAGTGGAGGGGTCCCGGCTACACCTTC.

This clone was recorded a few times. The rearrangement links TRBV11-3 to TRBJ2-2, with 8 bases aligning to TRBD2. Germline V gene sequence: CDR1 SGHNT, CDR2 YENEEA. The V segment lost 5 bases and the J segment 6 bases; nucleotides outside the gene matches: 5. The CDR3 runs 14 residues. The CDR3 protein is CASSALAGSGELFF. CDR3 coding DNA: TGTGCCAGCAGCGCGTTAGCGGGGTCCGGGGAGCTGTTTTTT.

J is TRBJ1-5 and V is TRBV19; the D gene is possibly TRBD1 (5 bases). The CDR3 runs to 16 residues. Trimming removed 3 bases at V and 3 bases at J, with 15 bases between. Germline V gene lookup returns CDR1 LNHDA and CDR2 SQIVND (reference sequence). CDR3 amino acids: CASSINLGGVNQPQHF. In DNA form, the CDR3 reads TGTGCCAGTAGTATTAATCTTGGAGGGGTCAATCAGCCCCAGCATTTT.

Here the CDR3 reads CASSYGGAEDTEAFF. In DNA, the CDR3 is TGTGCCAGCAGTTACGGGGGGGCGGAGGACACTGAAGCTTTCTTT. The chain links TRBV6-6 to TRBJ1-1; possible D gene TRBD1, 6 bases. Trimming shortened V by 2 bases and J by 3 bases, and 13 bases separated the two germline ends. The length of the CDR3 is 15 residues. CDR1 and CDR2 (germline): MNHNY, SVGAGI (reference sequence).

The chain joins TRBV20-1 to TRBJ2-7, with D tentatively TRBD1 or TRBD2 (5 bases each). The CDR3 runs 11 residues. Germline V gene sequence: CDR1 DFQATT, CDR2 SNEGSKA (reference sequence). Trimming pared 5 bases from V and 5 bases from J, leaving 10 bases between. The CDR3: CSAGWGNEQYF. The CDR3 DNA is TGCAGTGCTGGTTGGGGGAACGAGCAGTACTTC.

This clone was seen only once. The chain carries TRBV5-1 and TRBJ1-5; 8 bases are shared with TRBD1. The length of the CDR3 is 14 residues. In germline, CDR1 is SGHRS, CDR2 YFSETQ. The J segment lost 2 bases and the V segment lost 4 bases, leaving 2 bases of the junction unmatched. The CDR3 nucleotides are TGCGCCAGCAGCCTGGACAGGGGCAATCAGCCCCAGCATTTT. Its protein is CASSLDRGNQPQHF.